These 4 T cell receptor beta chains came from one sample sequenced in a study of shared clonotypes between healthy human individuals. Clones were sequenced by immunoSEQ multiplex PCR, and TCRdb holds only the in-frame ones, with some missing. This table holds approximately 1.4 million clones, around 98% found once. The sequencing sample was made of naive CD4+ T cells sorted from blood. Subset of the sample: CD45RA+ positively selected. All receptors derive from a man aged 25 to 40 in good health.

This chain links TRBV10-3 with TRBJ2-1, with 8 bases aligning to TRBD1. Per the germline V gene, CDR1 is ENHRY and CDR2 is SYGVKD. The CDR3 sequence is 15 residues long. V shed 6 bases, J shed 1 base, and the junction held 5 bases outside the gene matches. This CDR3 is CAIRPTGGSYNEQFF. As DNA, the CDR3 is TGTGCCATCAGGCCCACAGGGGGTTCCTACAATGAGCAGTTCTTC.

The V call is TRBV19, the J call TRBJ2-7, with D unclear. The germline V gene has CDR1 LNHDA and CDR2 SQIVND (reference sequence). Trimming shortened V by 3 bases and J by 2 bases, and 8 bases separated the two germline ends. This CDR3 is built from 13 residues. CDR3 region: CASSIGVAYEQYF. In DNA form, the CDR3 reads TGTGCCAGTAGTATTGGGGTTGCCTACGAGCAGTACTTC.

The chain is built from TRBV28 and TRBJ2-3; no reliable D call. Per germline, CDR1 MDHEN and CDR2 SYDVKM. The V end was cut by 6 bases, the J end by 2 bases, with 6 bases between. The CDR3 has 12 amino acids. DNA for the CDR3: TGTGCCAGCAGGAACCCCACAGATACGCAGTATTTT. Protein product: CASRNPTDTQYF.

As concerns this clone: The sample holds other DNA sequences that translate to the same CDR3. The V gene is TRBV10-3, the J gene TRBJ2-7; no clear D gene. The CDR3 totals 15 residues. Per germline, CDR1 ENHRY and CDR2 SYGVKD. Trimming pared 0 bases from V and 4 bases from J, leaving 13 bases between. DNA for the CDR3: TGTGCCATCAGTGAGTCCGTGGACGGAGCATACGAGCAGTACTTC. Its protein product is CAISESVDGAYEQYF.